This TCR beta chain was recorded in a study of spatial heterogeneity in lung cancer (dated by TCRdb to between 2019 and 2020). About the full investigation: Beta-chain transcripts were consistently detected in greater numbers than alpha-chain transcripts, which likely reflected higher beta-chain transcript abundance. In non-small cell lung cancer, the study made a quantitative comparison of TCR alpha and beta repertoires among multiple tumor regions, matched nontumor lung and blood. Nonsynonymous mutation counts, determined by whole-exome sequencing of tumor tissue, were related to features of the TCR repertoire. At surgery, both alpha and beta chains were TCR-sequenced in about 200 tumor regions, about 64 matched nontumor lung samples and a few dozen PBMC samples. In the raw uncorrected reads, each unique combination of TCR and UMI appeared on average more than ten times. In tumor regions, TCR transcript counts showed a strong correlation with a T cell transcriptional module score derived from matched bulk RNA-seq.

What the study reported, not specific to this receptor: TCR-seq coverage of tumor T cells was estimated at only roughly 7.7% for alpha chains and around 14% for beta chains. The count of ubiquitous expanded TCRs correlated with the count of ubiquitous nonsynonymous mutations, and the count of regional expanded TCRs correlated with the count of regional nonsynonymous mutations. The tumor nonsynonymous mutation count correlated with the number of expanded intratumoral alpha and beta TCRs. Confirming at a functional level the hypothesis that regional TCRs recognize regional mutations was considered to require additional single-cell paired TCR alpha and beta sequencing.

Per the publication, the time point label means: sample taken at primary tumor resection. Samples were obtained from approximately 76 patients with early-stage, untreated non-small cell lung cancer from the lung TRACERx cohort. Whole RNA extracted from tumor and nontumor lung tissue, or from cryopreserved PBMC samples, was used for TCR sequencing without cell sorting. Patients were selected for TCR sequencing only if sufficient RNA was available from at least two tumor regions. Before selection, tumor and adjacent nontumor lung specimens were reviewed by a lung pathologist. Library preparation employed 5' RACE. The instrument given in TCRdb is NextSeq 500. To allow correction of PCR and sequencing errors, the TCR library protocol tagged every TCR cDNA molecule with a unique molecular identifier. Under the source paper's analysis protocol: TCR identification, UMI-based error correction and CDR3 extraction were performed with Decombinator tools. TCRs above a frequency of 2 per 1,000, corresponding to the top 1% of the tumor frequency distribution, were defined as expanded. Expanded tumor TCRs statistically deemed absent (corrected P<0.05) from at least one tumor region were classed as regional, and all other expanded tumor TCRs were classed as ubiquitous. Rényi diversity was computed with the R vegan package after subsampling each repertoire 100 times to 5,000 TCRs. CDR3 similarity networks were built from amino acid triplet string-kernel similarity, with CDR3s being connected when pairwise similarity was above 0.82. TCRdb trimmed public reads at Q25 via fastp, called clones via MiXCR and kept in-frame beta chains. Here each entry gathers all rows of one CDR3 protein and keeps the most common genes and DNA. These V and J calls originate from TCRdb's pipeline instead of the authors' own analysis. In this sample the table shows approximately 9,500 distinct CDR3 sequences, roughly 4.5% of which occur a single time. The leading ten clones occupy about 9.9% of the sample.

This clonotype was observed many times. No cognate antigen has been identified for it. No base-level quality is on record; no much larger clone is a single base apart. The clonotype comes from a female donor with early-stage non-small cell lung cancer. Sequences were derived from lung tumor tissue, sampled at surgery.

Here is the DNA: TGTGCCATCAGTGACTATGGTGACAATCAGCCCCAGCATTTT. This gives the protein CAISDYGDNQPQHF. The rearranged chain carries TRBV10-3 and TRBJ1-5, with no confident D gene call. The CDR1 and CDR2 encoded by the germline V gene are ENHRY and SYGVKD. The CDR3, from cysteine to phenylalanine, totals 14 residues. Left in the record is the CDR3 DNA by itself, 42 bases read in frame from the first base. V and J lose 3 bases and 3 bases, and a span of 9 bases separates them.